These 25 T cell receptor beta chains originate from one sample sequenced in a study of blood T cell repertoires in COVID-19. Some clones are missing from TCRdb's copy, which holds only in-frame ones; the method was immunoSEQ multiplex PCR. Of 200,000 to 300,000 clones in the sample, around four fifths were seen once. Sequenced input: peripheral blood. Every receptor here comes from a man aged 60 to 75 with acute or convalescent COVID-19.

The chain is built from TRBV11-2 and TRBJ2-3; 10 bases match TRBD2. V gave up 5 bases and J gave up 6 bases; unmatched junction bases: 8. This CDR3 has 15 residues. CDR1 and CDR2 (germline): SGHAT, FQNNGV. CDR3 sequence reads: CASSPPSSGRDTQYF. DNA for the CDR3: TGTGCCAGCAGCCCCCCCAGTAGCGGGAGGGATACGCAGTATTTT.

This chain connects TRBV6-5 to TRBJ2-1; 9 positions match TRBD2. The V and J ends lost 4 bases and 4 bases, in that order; junction bases with no gene match: 5. Germline loops: CDR1 MNHEY, CDR2 SVGAGI. The CDR3 spans 15 residues. CDR3 protein: CASSWGLARYNEQFF. In nucleotides, the CDR3 is TGTGCCAGCAGTTGGGGACTAGCAAGATACAATGAGCAGTTCTTC.

The rearrangement joins TRBV19 to TRBJ2-3; D not certain. The CDR3 extends over 14 amino acids. V gave up 5 bases and J gave up 0 bases, with 9 bases separating them. Germline CDR1 LNHDA, CDR2 SQIVND (reference sequence). Written as DNA, the CDR3 is TGTGCCAGTAGTTGGAAGACTAGCACAGATACGCAGTATTTT. Residues: CASSWKTSTDTQYF.

This chain links TRBV9 with TRBJ2-1; D ambiguous. Trimming took 0 bases from V and 3 from J, leaving 7 bases between them. This CDR3 has 14 residues. Germline loops: CDR1 SGDLS, CDR2 YYNGEE. In DNA form, the CDR3 reads TGTGCCAGCAGCGTAGATACTATCTACAATGAGCAGTTCTTC. Protein sequence: CASSVDTIYNEQFF.

The V call is TRBV2, the J call TRBJ2-1, with D maybe TRBD2 (5 bases). The CDR3 runs 14 residues. V gave up 5 bases and J gave up 6 bases, with 14 bases separating them. Germline lookup yields CDR1 SNHLY and CDR2 FYNNEI. The CDR3 nucleotides are TGTGCCAGCAGTCAGACGGGAAGCCTCAATGAGCAGTTCTTC. It specifies CASSQTGSLNEQFF. Supplemented by reference TRBV2 and TRBJ2-1, the full variable domain reads EPEVTQTPSHQVTQMGQEVILRCVPISNHLYFYWYRQILGQKVEFLVSFYNNEISEKSEIFDDQFSVERPDGSNFTLKIRSTKLEDSAMYFCASSQTGSLNEQFFGPGTRLTVL.

This CDR3 reads CASSIQGAGNQPQHF. The CDR3 bases are TGTGCCAGTAGTATACAGGGGGCAGGGAATCAGCCCCAGCATTTT. This chain joins TRBV19 and TRBJ1-5; TRBD1 matches at 8 bases. V lost 2 bases, J lost 4 bases, and 4 bases stayed unmatched. Germline-derived CDR1 and CDR2 are LNHDA and SQIVND (reference sequence). This CDR3 is built from 15 residues.

This rearrangement joins TRBV6-6 to TRBJ1-5; D is unresolved. CDR3 length: 13 residues. V gave up 7 bases and J gave up 3 bases, with 10 bases separating them. Germline assignment: CDR1 MNHNY and CDR2 SVGAGI (reference sequence). CDR3 sequence: CASNGQINQPQHF. CDR3 nucleotides: TGTGCCAGCAATGGGCAGATCAATCAGCCCCAGCATTTT.

The V call is TRBV27, the J call TRBJ2-1; 8 nucleotides match TRBD2. This CDR3 is built from 17 residues. V lost 5 bases to trimming and J lost 4 bases; unmatched junction nucleotides: 13. From germline, CDR1 is MNHEY and CDR2 SMNVEV (reference sequence). The CDR3 bases are TGTGCCAGCAGTCGTCACATGGCGGGGGGAATATACAATGAGCAGTTCTTC. Amino acids: CASSRHMAGGIYNEQFF.

V and J are TRBV2 and TRBJ1-1; 10 nucleotides line up with TRBD1. J was trimmed by 6 bases and V by 5 bases; bases with no gene match: 6. There are 14 residues in the CDR3. Germline V gives CDR1 SNHLY, CDR2 FYNNEI. The CDR3 here is CASSRQGAPPEAFF. The CDR3 DNA is TGTGCCAGCAGTCGACAGGGGGCCCCGCCTGAAGCTTTCTTT.

To note about this clone: This sample includes further DNA sequences coding for the same CDR3. V is TRBV18 and J is TRBJ1-5, with 8 nucleotides matching TRBD1. Germline CDR1 reads KGHSH; CDR2 reads LQKENI. The CDR3 runs to 13 residues. With 6 bases clipped from V and 7 bases from J, the junction kept 5 bases outside the gene matches. The CDR3 bases are TGTGCCAGCTCCCCGGACAGGGCCCAGCCCCAGCATTTT. Encoded protein: CASSPDRAQPQHF.

The genes are TRBV2 and TRBJ2-5, with TRBD1 identical over 11 bases. The V and J ends lost 6 bases and 2 bases, in that order; junction bases with no gene match: 2. This CDR3 has 14 amino acids. The germline V gene has CDR1 SNHLY and CDR2 FYNNEI. CDR3 bases: TGTGCCAGCAGCCGGGACAGGGGGCAAGAGACCCAGTACTTC. This sequence encodes CASSRDRGQETQYF.

The J gene is TRBJ2-1, the V gene TRBV3-1 (or the pseudogene TRBV3-2); perhaps TRBD1 as D (6 bases). Between the trimmed V and J ends, which lost 1 base and 5 bases, there was a span of 9 bases. The CDR3 runs 14 residues. The germline CDR1 and CDR2 sequences are LGHDT and YNNKEL (reference sequence). The CDR3 sequence is CASSQGDTHNEQFF. In DNA, the CDR3 is TGTGCCAGCAGCCAAGGGGACACCCACAATGAGCAGTTCTTC.

This clone was recorded once. J is TRBJ2-1 and V is TRBV4-1, with 11 bases lining up with TRBD2. V dropped 3 bases and J dropped 10; count of bases not matched to a gene: 14. Germline CDR1 MGHRA, CDR2 YSYEKL. This CDR3 contains 17 residues. CDR3 protein: CASSQEPSGGLVGEQFF. CDR3 nucleotide sequence: TGCGCCAGCAGCCAGGAACCTAGCGGGGGGCTCGTGGGAGAGCAGTTCTTC.

The V call is TRBV6-2 or TRBV6-3, the J call TRBJ2-7; 10 nucleotides align to TRBD1. CDR3 size: 14 residues. After removal of 5 bases from V and 6 bases from J, the junction contained 7 bases not matched to a gene. Per the germline V gene, CDR1 is MNHEY and CDR2 is SVGEGT. The CDR3 nucleotides are TGTGCCAGCAGTACCGGGACAGGGGCGGGCGAGCAGTACTTC. It is translated as CASSTGTGAGEQYF.

This clone turned up a few times. This sequence joins TRBV15 and TRBJ1-4, with D perhaps TRBD1 (6 bases). Per germline, CDR1 LNHNV and CDR2 YYDKDF (reference sequence). The CDR3 length is 14 residues. V dropped 8 bases and J dropped 0 bases, with 10 bases sitting between them. The CDR3 nucleotides read TGTGCCACCCAGTACAGGGCAACTAATGAAAAACTGTTTTTT. It yields the protein CATQYRATNEKLFF. Looking up the rest from reference TRBV15 and TRBJ1-4 gives the full variable domain: DAMVIQNPRYQVTQFGKPVTLSCSQTLNHNVMYWYQQKSSQAPKLLFHYYDKDFNNEADTPDNFQSRRPNTSFCFLDIRSPGLGDTAMYLCATQYRATNEKLFFGSGTQLSVL.

The chain couples TRBV12-3 or TRBV12-4 to TRBJ2-5; 7 bases line up with TRBD1. The CDR3 has 13 residues. V lost 5 bases to trimming and J lost 4 bases; unmatched junction nucleotides: 4. CDR3 amino acids: CASSMTGRETQYF. CDR3 sequence (DNA): TGTGCCAGCAGTATGACAGGGCGAGAGACCCAGTACTTC.

The chain links TRBV9 to TRBJ1-1; D may be TRBD1 (5 bases). CDR1 and CDR2 (germline): SGDLS, YYNGEE. The CDR3 loop spans 14 amino acids. V was cut by 3 bases and J by 0 bases, with 9 bases left in between. CDR3 residues: CASSAGTLNTEAFF. In DNA form, the CDR3 reads TGTGCCAGCAGCGCCGGGACTTTGAACACTGAAGCTTTCTTT.

The J gene is TRBJ2-3, the V gene TRBV27, with TRBD1 matching 8 bases. Germline loops: CDR1 MNHEY, CDR2 SMNVEV (reference sequence). V shed 10 bases, J shed 7 bases, and the junction held 16 bases outside the gene matches. The CDR3 spans 15 residues. CDR3 in DNA: TGTGCCACCAGGTTGGGCTCAGGGGGCGCCTATACGCAGTATTTT. Amino acids: CATRLGSGGAYTQYF.

This chain connects TRBV18 to TRBJ1-2; D gene ambiguous. V was shortened by 3 bases and J by 6 bases, with 29 bases between the two germline ends. The CDR3 is made up of 19 amino acids. In germline, CDR1 is KGHSH, CDR2 LQKENI. The CDR3 bases are TGTGCCAGCTCACCTTTTGCAGACTTGGTTGATTTGAGGCCGGATGGCTACACCTTC. Amino acid sequence: CASSPFADLVDLRPDGYTF.

V and J are TRBV19 and TRBJ1-5; D is perhaps TRBD1 (6 bases). Germline CDR1 and CDR2: LNHDA and SQIVND (reference sequence). The CDR3 is made up of 15 amino acids. V was cut by 3 bases and J by 7 bases, with 16 bases left in between. In nucleotides, the CDR3 is TGTGCCAGTAGTATTTCCGCGAAGGGGGAGCAGCCCCAGCATTTT. Protein sequence: CASSISAKGEQPQHF.

As concerns this clone: One end of the junction is discordant with germline, which a read error may explain. The genes are TRBV7-3 and TRBJ2-7; the D gene is possibly TRBD1 (6 bases). CDR3 length equals 13 residues. Germline V gene lookup returns CDR1 SGHTA and CDR2 FQGTGA. CDR3 region: CASSSQPRQELNF. The CDR3 DNA is TGTGCCAGCAGCTCACAGCCTCGACAGGAGCTCAACTTC.

V usage is TRBV4-1 and J usage is TRBJ2-7; D is undetermined. Trimming pared 2 bases from V and 2 bases from J, leaving 19 bases between. The CDR3 extends over 17 amino acids. Germline values: CDR1 MGHRA, CDR2 YSYEKL. The DNA for the CDR3 is TGCGCCAGCAGCCAATTGGTCTCCGGGTTAGCACCCTACGAGCAGTACTTC. This codes for CASSQLVSGLAPYEQYF.

The V and J genes are TRBV9 and TRBJ1-2; possible D gene TRBD1, 5 bases. CDR1 is SGDLS and CDR2 is YYNGEE in the germline V gene. Trimming removed 0 bases at V and 0 bases at J, with 15 bases between. The CDR3 runs 17 residues. The CDR3 DNA is TGTGCCAGCAGCGTAGCTCGGGGGTTCGGCGCTAACTATGGCTACACCTTC. It is translated as CASSVARGFGANYGYTF.

V and J are TRBV7-2 and TRBJ2-7; 7 nucleotides align to TRBD2. With 5 bases clipped from V and 6 bases from J, the junction kept 4 bases outside the gene matches. The CDR3 loop spans 12 amino acids. Germline V gene sequence: CDR1 SGHTA, CDR2 FQGNSA. The CDR3 DNA follows: TGTGCCAGCAGCAGAACTAGCGCCGAGCAGTACTTC. Translation gives CASSRTSAEQYF.

DNA for the CDR3: TGCGCCAGCAGCTTGGAGGGCGGGTTGACCGGGGAGCTGTTTTTT. Translated: CASSLEGGLTGELFF. This sequence joins TRBV5-1 and TRBJ2-2; maybe TRBD2 (5 bases). Germline values: CDR1 SGHRS, CDR2 YFSETQ. The CDR3 length is 15 residues. Trimming cost V 0 bases and J 5 bases, with 11 bases left between them.